The source of this T cell receptor (beta chain) is a study of T-cell reconstitution after alpha-beta-depleted transplantation in children. Unique molecular identifiers were used to barcode this TCRbeta library. TCRdb redid the calling of the PCR reads with MiXCR, one entry per CDR3 protein. The sample records hundreds of thousands of distinct CDR3 sequences, more than 20% being singletons. Comments on this clonotype: Its specificity is not known.

Study-level results: Among T cells one year after transplant, newly produced cells accounted for most counts and diversity.

The length of the CDR3 is 16 residues. CDR1 is SGHRS, CDR2 YFSETQ, per germline. V was shortened by 2 bases and J by 2 bases, with 14 bases between the two germline ends. The material was PBMCs, mostly from graft donor cells, obtained 360 days after TCRalphabeta/CD19-depleted stem cell transplant. The genes are TRBV5-1 and TRBJ2-1; D may be TRBD2 (7 bases). The receptor was derived from a female patient under 10 years old who had a stem cell transplant for congenital amegakaryocytic thrombocytopenia, so the T cells may come from the graft donor. The CDR3 region is CASSFGLGGPYNEQFF. The DNA of the CDR3 is TGCGCCAGCAGCTTCGGATTGGGGGGGCCCTACAATGAGCAGTTCTTC.